This entry lists 21 T cell receptor beta chains sequenced from one sample in a study of blood T cell repertoires in COVID-19. The table came from immunoSEQ multiplex PCR; TCRdb's copy has only in-frame clones and leaves some out. Here the sample spans roughly 100,000 clones, approximately 80% being singletons. Source material: peripheral blood. The receptors stem from a woman of 80 years or more with acute or convalescent COVID-19.

This clone was observed once. The chain carries TRBV3-1 (or the pseudogene TRBV3-2) and TRBJ2-5; D uncertain. Germline V gene lookup returns CDR1 LGHDT and CDR2 YNNKEL (reference sequence). V dropped 4 bases and J dropped 5 bases, with 8 bases sitting between them. The CDR3 length is 12 residues. The CDR3 region has the DNA TGTGCCAGCAGCCCGCCCGGGGAGACCCAGTACTTC. Amino acids: CASSPPGETQYF.

This clone was picked up one time. The CDR3 reads CASSMTGSPLHF. The CDR3 DNA sequence: TGTGCCAGTAGTATGACGGGTTCACCCCTCCACTTT. V usage is TRBV19 and J usage is TRBJ1-6; D call uncertain. Trimming took 3 bases from V and 9 from J, leaving 6 bases between them. Per germline, CDR1 LNHDA and CDR2 SQIVND (reference sequence). The CDR3 length is 12 residues.

CDR3 bases: TGTGCCAGCAGTTTATGGGGGGACAGTAGGAATTCACCCCTCCACTTT. Amino acid sequence: CASSLWGDSRNSPLHF. The chain carries TRBV27 and TRBJ1-6, with TRBD1 matching over 7 bases. The CDR3 is made up of 16 amino acids. Germline CDR1 MNHEY, CDR2 SMNVEV (reference sequence). J lost 7 bases, V lost 1 base, and 7 bases had no gene match.

A few counts support this clone. This rearrangement joins TRBV30 to TRBJ1-1, with 7 bases that match TRBD1. CDR1 and CDR2 from the germline V gene are GTSNPN and SVGIG (reference sequence). This CDR3 spans 14 amino acids. Trimming cost V 5 bases and J 3 bases; bases outside gene matches: 9. CDR3 in amino acids: CAWVRDSAYTEAFF. DNA of the CDR3: TGTGCCTGGGTTAGGGACAGCGCTTACACTGAAGCTTTCTTT.

This chain joins TRBV2 and TRBJ2-5; TRBD2 matches at 11 bases. Trimming cost V 6 bases and J 5 bases; bases outside gene matches: 11. The germline V gene encodes CDR1 SNHLY and CDR2 FYNNEI. This CDR3 is 16 amino acids long. CDR3 in amino acids: CASSGGLAGGPETQYF. The CDR3 bases are TGTGCCAGCAGCGGGGGCTTAGCGGGAGGGCCTGAGACCCAGTACTTC.

This clone has just one count. The chain has TRBV25-1 and TRBJ1-2; TRBD1 matches 8 bases. There are 15 residues in the CDR3. The germline gives CDR1 MGHDK, CDR2 SYGVNS. V dropped 2 bases and J dropped 6; count of bases not matched to a gene: 8. The CDR3 spells CASSERGQGADGYTF. CDR3 in DNA: TGTGCCAGCAGTGAAAGGGGGCAGGGGGCGGATGGCTACACCTTC.

This clone turned up a few times. V usage is TRBV27 and J usage is TRBJ1-5; TRBD1 might be the D (5 bases). This CDR3 contains 13 residues. The germline CDR1 and CDR2 sequences are MNHEY and SMNVEV (reference sequence). V was trimmed by 2 bases and J by 5 bases, leaving 7 bases between them. For the CDR3, the DNA is TGTGCCAGCAGTTTAGCGACAGATCAGCCCCAGCATTTT. Encoded protein: CASSLATDQPQHF.

The rearrangement links TRBV7-9 to TRBJ2-2; 7 nucleotides line up with TRBD2. This CDR3 is 16 amino acids long. From germline, CDR1 is SEHNR and CDR2 FQNEAQ (reference sequence). Trimming took 3 bases from V and 4 from J; bases not matched to a gene: 8. CDR3 region: CASSFQREWGTGELFF. DNA of the CDR3: TGTGCCAGCAGCTTTCAGCGGGAATGGGGCACCGGGGAGCTGTTTTTT.

The chain couples TRBV19 to TRBJ2-1; TRBD2 matches at 15 bases. The V segment lost 6 bases and the J segment 7 bases; nucleotides outside the gene matches: 10. CDR1 and CDR2 (germline): LNHDA, SQIVND (reference sequence). The CDR3 covers 17 residues. The CDR3 is CASRGTSGRRAKNEQFF. CDR3 nucleotides: TGTGCCAGTAGGGGGACTAGCGGGAGGAGGGCCAAGAATGAGCAGTTCTTC.

This sequence joins TRBV6-5 and TRBJ2-6; no firm D call. The V and J ends lost 6 bases and 2 bases respectively, with 11 bases between them. The V gene's germline CDR1 is MNHEY and CDR2 SVGAGI. The CDR3 contains 15 residues. CDR3 in amino acids: CASSSLVAGANVLTF. CDR3 DNA: TGTGCCAGCAGCTCATTAGTAGCTGGGGCCAACGTCCTGACTTTC.

The chain carries TRBV7-6 and TRBJ1-2; D remains ambiguous. CDR1 SGHVS and CDR2 FNYEAQ come from the germline V gene. The CDR3 runs 16 residues. The V end was cut by 0 bases, the J end by 2 bases, with 13 bases between. Here the CDR3 DNA reads TGTGCCAGCAGCTTAGCGCTAGGTCGGGTCAACTATGGCTACACCTTC. It translates to CASSLALGRVNYGYTF. Based on the CDR3 plus reference TRBV7-6 and TRBJ1-2, the full variable domain is GAGVSQSPRYKVTKRGQDVALRCDPISGHVSLYWYRQALGQGPEFLTYFNYEAQQDKSGLPNDRFSAERPEGSISTLTIQRTEQRDSAMYRCASSLALGRVNYGYTFGSGTRLTVV.

The chain employs TRBV29-1 and TRBJ1-1, with D perhaps matching TRBD1 (5 bases). Germline V gene sequence: CDR1 SQVTM, CDR2 ANQGSEA. The CDR3 covers 13 residues. V gave up 4 bases and J gave up 1 base, with 10 bases separating them. The CDR3 DNA sequence: TGCAGCGTTGTGTATACAGGGAACACTGAAGCTTTCTTT. Protein sequence: CSVVYTGNTEAFF.

The V and J genes are TRBV6-1 and TRBJ2-3, with 10 bases aligning to TRBD2. V was pared by 4 bases and J by 5 bases, with 15 bases of the junction left unmatched. The CDR3 consists of 18 residues. The germline gives CDR1 MNHNS, CDR2 SASEGT. CDR3 loop: CASSGRSSLAGWGDTQYF. Written as DNA, the CDR3 is TGTGCCAGCAGTGGACGATCCTCACTAGCGGGATGGGGAGATACGCAGTATTTT.

The rearrangement joins TRBV5-4 to TRBJ2-1; possibly TRBD2 for D (6 bases). This CDR3 region has 13 residues. Trimming shortened V by 1 base and J by 7 bases, and 9 bases separated the two germline ends. Germline V CDR1 and CDR2: SGHNT, YYREEE (reference sequence). The CDR3 sequence: CASSLPGVNEQFF. The CDR3 coding sequence is TGTGCCAGCAGCTTGCCGGGAGTTAATGAGCAGTTCTTC.

V and J are TRBV7-9 and TRBJ2-2; 10 bases align to TRBD1. Germline CDR1 is SEHNR and CDR2 is FQNEAQ (reference sequence). J gave up 3 bases and V 3 bases, and 1 base lay outside the gene matches. The CDR3 extends over 15 amino acids. CDR3 nucleotides: TGTGCCAGCAGCTTCGGGACAGGGGACACCGGGGAGCTGTTTTTT. Translation: CASSFGTGDTGELFF. Filled out from reference TRBV7-9 and TRBJ2-2, the complete variable domain reads DTGVSQNPRHKITKRGQNVTFRCDPISEHNRLYWYRQTLGQGPEFLTYFQNEAQLEKSRLLSDRFSAERPKGSFSTLEIQRTEQGDSAMYLCASSFGTGDTGELFFGEGSRLTVL.

This chain uses TRBV11-3 with TRBJ1-3; D is possibly TRBD1 (6 bases). Per germline, CDR1 SGHNT and CDR2 YENEEA. V lost 0 bases and J lost 2, with 8 bases in between. The CDR3 length is 15 residues. CDR3 nucleotides: TGTGCCAGCAGCTTAGATACAGGGACTGGAAACACCATATATTTT. This translates into CASSLDTGTGNTIYF.

The V and J genes are TRBV5-1 and TRBJ2-6; 10 bases map to TRBD1. The V gene's germline CDR1 is SGHRS and CDR2 YFSETQ. The CDR3 has 19 residues. The V and J ends lost 0 bases and 2 bases, in that order; junction bases with no gene match: 8. CDR3 DNA: TGCGCCAGCAGCTTGGGGATAGGACAGGGGGTCACTGGGGCCAACGTCCTGACTTTC. It is translated as CASSLGIGQGVTGANVLTF.

There are a few counts of this clone. The J gene is TRBJ2-7, the V gene TRBV18; maybe TRBD2 (5 bases). V lost 5 bases to trimming and J lost 5 bases, with 16 bases between them. There are 14 residues in the CDR3. From germline, CDR1 is KGHSH and CDR2 LQKENI. The CDR3 here is CASSSRTRSDEQYF. CDR3 nucleotide sequence: TGTGCCAGCTCATCAAGGACTCGGTCGGACGAGCAGTACTTC.

V gene TRBV29-1 combines with J gene TRBJ2-1; 11 bases are a match to TRBD2. From germline, CDR1 is SQVTM and CDR2 ANQGSEA. V shed 7 bases, J shed 9 bases, and the junction held 11 bases outside the gene matches. This CDR3 is built from 14 residues. CDR3 bases: TGCAGCGCGTATTCACCGGGACTAGCGGCTGAGCAGTTCTTC. Translation: CSAYSPGLAAEQFF.

This chain joins TRBV2 and TRBJ1-2; no clear D gene. Germline assignment: CDR1 SNHLY and CDR2 FYNNEI. This CDR3 has 11 residues. V was trimmed by 4 bases and J by 3 bases, leaving 3 bases between them. In nucleotides, the CDR3 is TGTGCCAGCAGTGCCTACTATGGCTACACCTTC. This translates into CASSAYYGYTF.

V gene TRBV6-5 combines with J gene TRBJ2-3; 7 bases match TRBD1. Per germline, CDR1 MNHEY and CDR2 SVGAGI. V gave up 6 bases and J gave up 4 bases; unmatched junction bases: 10. This CDR3 has 15 residues. The CDR3: CASRTQGQVPDTQYF. CDR3 nucleotide sequence: TGTGCCAGCAGGACCCAAGGACAGGTTCCAGATACGCAGTATTTT.